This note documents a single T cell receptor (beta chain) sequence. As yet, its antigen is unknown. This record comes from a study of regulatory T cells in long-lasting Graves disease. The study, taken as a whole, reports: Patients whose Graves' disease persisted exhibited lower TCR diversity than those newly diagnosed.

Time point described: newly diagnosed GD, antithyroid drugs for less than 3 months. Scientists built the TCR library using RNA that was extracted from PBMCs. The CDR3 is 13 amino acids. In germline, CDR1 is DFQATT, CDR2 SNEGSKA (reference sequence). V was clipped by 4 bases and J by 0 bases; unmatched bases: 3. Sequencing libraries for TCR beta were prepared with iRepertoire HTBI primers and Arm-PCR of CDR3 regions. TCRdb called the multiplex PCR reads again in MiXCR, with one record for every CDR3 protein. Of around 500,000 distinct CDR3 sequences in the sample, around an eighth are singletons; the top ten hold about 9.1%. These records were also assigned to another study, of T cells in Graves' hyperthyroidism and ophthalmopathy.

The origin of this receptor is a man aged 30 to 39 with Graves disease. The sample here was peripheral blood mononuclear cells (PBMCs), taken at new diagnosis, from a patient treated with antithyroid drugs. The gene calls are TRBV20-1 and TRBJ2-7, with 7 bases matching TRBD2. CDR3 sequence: CSATWTSSYEQYF. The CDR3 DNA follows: TGCAGTGCTACGTGGACTAGCTCCTACGAGCAGTACTTC.